This TCR beta chain was recovered during a study of regulatory T cells in long-lasting Graves disease (dated by TCRdb to 2020 to 2022). Describing the broader study: Newly diagnosed Graves' disease patients had taken antithyroid drugs for less than 3 months. Persistent Graves' disease patients were compared with newly diagnosed Graves' disease patients by peripheral blood TCR sequencing and RNA sequencing. The study was registered as a clinical trial and conducted in China. A total of roughly 35 samples underwent TCR sequencing, from about 13 patients with persistent Graves' disease and approximately 20 patients with newly diagnosed Graves' disease.

The time point label on this specimen signifies: newly diagnosed GD, antithyroid drugs for less than 3 months. For both TCR sequencing and RNA sequencing, RNA was extracted from PBMCs in TRIzol. The diagnosis of Graves' disease was made according to American Thyroid Association guidelines. Patients were recruited from an endocrinology department in Xi'an, China. Each patient gave 7.5 to 10 milliliters of peripheral blood, collected in an EDTA anticoagulant tube. PBMCs were isolated by Ficoll Paque Plus density gradient separation without further T cell sorting. An Agilent 2100 Bioanalyzer and agarose gel were used to assess RNA quality, and a NanoDrop 2000 was used to measure RNA concentration. Preparation of the library involved multiplex PCR. Instrument on record: Illumina HiSeq 4000. To build TCR beta libraries, CDR3 regions were amplified by Arm-PCR using iRepertoire HTBI primers. PCR products were gel purified before sequencing. The paper's data handling went like this. A total of 62 TRBV and under 15 TRBJ segments were identified across samples and were used for gene usage analysis of CDR3 amino acid clonotypes. Filtered high-quality paired reads were merged into contigs using COPE and FqMerger. Contigs were aligned with BLAST to IMGT TRBV, TRBD and TRBJ reference genes, and CDR3 was defined per IMGT. Any clonotype with a frequency above 0.1% was counted as a highly expanded clone. Shannon entropy was used to measure repertoire diversity, and the Gini coefficient was used to measure V-J evenness. A clonotype was considered public if more than one individual shared it. TCRdb itself trimmed the public reads at Q25 with fastp, ran MiXCR and retained productive beta chains. CDR3 protein duplicates are merged, each entry listing the most common genes and DNA. V and J calls and clone size were set by TCRdb, not the authors. This sample comprises 440,000 or so distinct CDR3 sequences, 15% of them detected only once. Jointly, the top ten make up roughly a sixth of the sample.

The paper's findings and limits, for the study overall: Persistent Graves' disease patients showed lower TCR Shannon entropy and fewer highly expanded clones than newly diagnosed patients, suggesting clonal expansion. The authors noted that the small sample size was a limitation that may lower accuracy. Persistent disease showed preferential use of TRBV28, TRBJ1-2 and TRBJ2-5, whereas newly diagnosed disease favored TRBV20-1 and TRBJ2-1. Because the primary lesion, thyroid tissue, could not be accessed, the study looked at peripheral blood alone. A larger number of public clonotypes was shared among persistent patients (more than 2,500) than among newly diagnosed patients (roughly 980). Only the TCR beta chain was sequenced and analyzed.

On this clonotype: It lacks a known antigen. No much larger clone exists at a distance of one base, and base qualities are not known.

Including cysteine and phenylalanine, the CDR3 has 15 amino acids. The DNA shown is the 45-base CDR3, in frame from base 1. The germline V gene sets CDR1 to MNHEY and CDR2 to SVGEGT. V loses 5 bases of germline sequence and J loses 0 bases, and the interval between the two ends is 13 bases. A further study also used this sample, focusing on T cells in Graves' hyperthyroidism and ophthalmopathy. Taken from the second paper: Stable Graves' hyperthyroidism was defined as no progression to ophthalmopathy during 18 months of follow-up. Hyperthyroidism patients were newly diagnosed, had a disease duration of under 2 months, and were aged 18 to 65 years. The study excluded patients with uncontrolled infections, other autoimmune diseases, pregnancy or lactation. Diagnoses were based on clinical symptoms, serum thyroxine and TRAb, thyroid ultrasound and orbital computed tomography. For the first round of RT-PCR on the TCR CDR3, the HTBI primer set was used together with the Qiagen OneStep RT-PCR kit. Most expanded thyroid clonotypes (frequency above 0.001) were also detected in blood, a finding suggesting that blood repertoires may reflect thyroid immune responses. A 13 V-J signature model separated ophthalmopathy from stable hyperthyroidism, with roughly 88% sensitivity and 81% to 82% specificity in cross-validation and 80%/75% in testing. During validation, the model predicted progression to ophthalmopathy a median of roughly six months ahead of onset, with approximately 71% sensitivity and more than 72% specificity. TCR V-J signatures able to tell the groups apart were searched for in a discovery cohort of 100 patients, of whom 43 had Graves' ophthalmopathy and about 60 had stable Graves' hyperthyroidism. Whether ophthalmopathy could be predicted prospectively was tested in an independent validation cohort made up of 18 to 20 hyperthyroidism patients plus 17 patients who later progressed to ophthalmopathy. The 75 to 100 discovery patients were randomly split 7:3 into training and test sets. The study also compared thyroid tissue and blood T-cell repertoires from 5 to 7 Graves' hyperthyroidism patients. After blood sampling, hyperthyroidism patients were treated with methimazole at a starting dose of 30 mg daily, and ophthalmopathy patients were treated with high-dose intravenous methylprednisolone. Libraries were constructed in a second round of multiplex PCR, after which size selection and purification were performed. Paired-end sequencing of the libraries was performed with 100 bp reads on an Illumina HiSeq2000. Raw data were processed with SOAPnuke, discarding reads with adapters, uncalled bases, mean Phred below 15, or no exact constant-primer or identifier match. High-quality paired reads were merged using COPE v1.2.5, and each unique nucleotide sequence was defined as a clonotype. MiTCR v1.1 was used to align clonotypes to the IMGT TRBV, TRBD and TRBJ reference segments. The analysis was restricted to V-J combinations with a frequency above 0.0001, which together covered about 99% of the repertoires. The TCS score was defined as F50 (clonal expansion) divided by E x V (chaos), with BLOSUM62-based TCRdist calculated between CDR3 peptides within each V-J. Welch's t-statistics and random forest reduced several hundred V-J features to fewer than 15, which were used in a naive Bayes classifier (R e1071). Sample size was not statistically predetermined, and investigators were not blinded to group allocation. TCR Vbeta CDR3 sequencing of 130 to 150 peripheral blood samples (about 45 ophthalmopathy, 75 to 80 hyperthyroidism and approximately 17 progressor patients) is reported in the paper.

The chain links TRBV6-2 or TRBV6-3 with TRBJ1-1; the D gene is perhaps TRBD1, from 6 matching bases. The sample here was peripheral blood mononuclear cells (PBMCs), taken at new diagnosis, from a patient treated with antithyroid drugs. This receptor was identified in a woman in her 30s with Graves disease. Donor details come from another sample of the same person, matched by shared clones. The DNA reads as follows: TGTGCCAGCAGTCTCCAGGGGCGATTGAACACTGAAGCTTTCTTT. The encoded protein is CASSLQGRLNTEAFF.